Following are 6 T cell receptor beta chains from one sample sequenced in a study of blood T cell repertoires in COVID-19. TCRdb keeps only in-frame clones here, not all; method: immunoSEQ multiplex PCR. The sample shows 280,000 or so clones, 90% of them seen only once. Sequencing used PBMCs or T cells enriched from blood (not recorded which). These receptors were obtained from a woman aged 18-29 years with acute COVID-19.

The genes are TRBV6-2 or TRBV6-3 and TRBJ2-1; weak D call: TRBD2 (6 bases). Germline V lookup: CDR1 MNHEY, CDR2 SVGEGT. The CDR3 is 15 amino acids. V was trimmed by 2 bases and J by 6 bases, leaving 14 bases between them. The CDR3 DNA is TGTGCCAGCAGTTACGGCGGACTAACTACCAATGAGCAGTTCTTC. Its protein is CASSYGGLTTNEQFF.

The sample holds one count of this clone. The V and J genes are TRBV2 and TRBJ1-5, with TRBD1 as a possible D gene (5 bases). Germline assignment: CDR1 SNHLY and CDR2 FYNNEI. The length of the CDR3 is 12 residues. Trimming removed 6 bases at V and 9 bases at J, with 12 bases between. The CDR3 reads CASRAGARPQHF. In DNA, the CDR3 is TGTGCCAGCAGAGCTGGGGCTCGGCCCCAGCATTTT. Combining the CDR3 with reference TRBV2 and TRBJ1-5 gives the whole variable domain EPEVTQTPSHQVTQMGQEVILRCVPISNHLYFYWYRQILGQKVEFLVSFYNNEISEKSEIFDDQFSVERPDGSNFTLKIRSTKLEDSAMYFCASRAGARPQHFGDGTRLSIL.

The table lists this clone with a count of one. The chain employs TRBV7-2 and TRBJ2-1; tentatively, D is TRBD2 (6 bases). In germline, CDR1 is SGHTA, CDR2 FQGNSA. The ends were cut back, 1 base at V and 6 bases at J, with 16 bases in the middle. The CDR3 consists of 16 residues. The DNA of the CDR3 is TGTGCCAGCAGCTTAGTGGCGGGACTCACCGGCAATGAGCAGTTCTTC. Translation: CASSLVAGLTGNEQFF. The full variable domain, in which reference TRBV7-2 and TRBJ2-1 provide the parts outside the CDR3, is GAGVSQSPSNKVTEKGKDVELRCDPISGHTALYWYRQSLGQGLEFLIYFQGNSAPDKSGLPSDRFSAERTGGSVSTLTIQRTQQEDSAVYLCASSLVAGLTGNEQFFGPGTRLTVL.

The J gene is TRBJ2-2, the V gene TRBV27; 7 positions match TRBD1. V lost 3 bases, J lost 4 bases, and 2 bases stayed unmatched. This CDR3 spans 14 amino acids. Looked up from germline, CDR1 is MNHEY and CDR2 is SMNVEV (reference sequence). The CDR3 DNA sequence: TGTGCCAGCAGTTTTTCAGGGGGCACCGGGGAGCTGTTTTTT. It translates to CASSFSGGTGELFF.

The CDR3 DNA reads TGTGCCAGCAGTGGGCCGTCACCCTCCTACGAGCAGTACTTC. Its translation is CASSGPSPSYEQYF. The V and J genes are TRBV2 and TRBJ2-7; D unresolved. The CDR3 is made up of 14 amino acids. Germline CDR1 is SNHLY and CDR2 is FYNNEI. The V end was cut by 4 bases, the J end by 0 bases, with 10 bases between.

This CDR3 reads CASSPRVAGVDTGELFF. In DNA, the CDR3 is TGTGCCAGCAGCCCGAGGGTTGCGGGAGTGGACACCGGGGAGCTGTTTTTT. The J gene is TRBJ2-2, the V gene TRBV7-9, with 7 bases matching TRBD2. CDR3 length: 17 residues. V lost 5 bases, J lost 3 bases, and 12 bases stayed unmatched. The germline CDR1 and CDR2 sequences are SEHNR and FQNEAQ (reference sequence).